One T cell receptor (beta chain) is described in this entry. This entry belongs to a study of CD8 T cells in Susac syndrome. Whole-study context: Intravenous immunoglobulin alone or corticosteroids were being given to patients with Susac syndrome at blood draw, unless they were therapy-naive.

Reverse transcription of roughly 0.45 to 1 ug RNA was performed with random hexamers. immunoSEQ multiplex PCR amplified TCR beta CDR3 across 54 Vbeta, 13 Jbeta. A single record per CDR3 protein comes from TCRdb applying MiXCR to the immunoSEQ multiplex PCR reads. The sample has under 95,000 distinct CDR3 sequences, roughly 94% seen once; the top ten hold 0.3% to 0.35%. Recently defined diagnostic criteria for definite or probable disease were fulfilled by Susac syndrome patients. Negative isolation yielded the CD8+ and CD4+ T cells, while FACS enriched the TEMRA cells. Germline V gene lookup returns CDR1 GTSNPN and CDR2 SVGIG (reference sequence). CDR3 length equals 15 residues. V was shortened by 3 bases and J by 2 bases, with 15 bases between the two germline ends.

The sequenced sample consisted of CD4+ T cells from PBMCs. The chain is built from TRBV30 and TRBJ2-3; perhaps TRBD2 as D (6 bases). The TCR sequence derives from a human donor with Susac syndrome. This CDR3 is CAWSQGGANTDTQYF. CDR3 sequence (DNA): TGTGCCTGGAGCCAGGGCGGGGCCAACACAGATACGCAGTATTTT.